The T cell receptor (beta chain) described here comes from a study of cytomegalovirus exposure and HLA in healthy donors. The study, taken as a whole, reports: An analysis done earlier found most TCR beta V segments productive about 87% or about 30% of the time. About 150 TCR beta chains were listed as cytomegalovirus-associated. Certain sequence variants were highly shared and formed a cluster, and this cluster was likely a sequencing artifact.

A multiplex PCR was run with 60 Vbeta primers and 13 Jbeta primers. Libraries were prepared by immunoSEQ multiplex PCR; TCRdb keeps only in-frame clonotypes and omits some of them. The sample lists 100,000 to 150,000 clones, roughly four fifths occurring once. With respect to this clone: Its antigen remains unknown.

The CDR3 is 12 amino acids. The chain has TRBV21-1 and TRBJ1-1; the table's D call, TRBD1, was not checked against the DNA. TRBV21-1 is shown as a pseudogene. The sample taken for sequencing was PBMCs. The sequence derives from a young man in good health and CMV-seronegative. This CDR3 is CASSKADSEAFF. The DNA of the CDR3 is TGTGCCAGCAGCAAAGCGGACAGTGAAGCTTTCTTT.